A single sample is the source of the 22 T cell receptor beta chains below, sequenced in a study of blood T cells in healthy people across ages. With a J-beta primer mix and a sample-barcoded 5' primer, a second PCR ran roughly 6 to 11 cycles. One entry per CDR3 protein results from TCRdb running MiXCR on the 5' RACE reads. This sample has around 2 million distinct CDR3 sequences, with roughly two fifths found just once. Sequenced material: blood. All receptors derive from a human donor in good health.

The sample holds a few counts of this clonotype. This chain connects TRBV9 to TRBJ2-3; D is uncertain. V was trimmed by 3 bases and J by 2 bases, leaving 10 bases between them. In germline, CDR1 is SGDLS, CDR2 YYNGEE. There are 14 residues in the CDR3. CDR3 bases: TGTGCCAGCAGCGGCGACTCGTACACAGATACGCAGTATTTT. Protein: CASSGDSYTDTQYF.

This clonotype was observed a single time. The chain joins TRBV6-5 to TRBJ2-2; D is tentatively TRBD1 or TRBD2 (6 bases each). V gave up 8 bases and J gave up 9 bases, with 19 bases separating them. Germline CDR1 MNHEY, CDR2 SVGAGI. The CDR3 runs 14 residues. This chain's CDR3 is CASSTGGSHRELFF. DNA of the CDR3: TGTGCCAGCTCCACCGGGGGCTCCCACCGGGAGCTGTTTTTT.

In nucleotides, the CDR3 is TGCGCCAGCAGCTTGGGCCCCACCGGTGGGGAGACCCAGTACTTC. Translating gives CASSLGPTGGETQYF. This rearrangement joins TRBV5-1 to TRBJ2-7; unclear D gene. The DNA matches TRBJ2-5 better at its end, which makes the J call doubtful. There are 15 residues in the CDR3. Germline V gives CDR1 SGHRS, CDR2 YFSETQ.

This clonotype has just a few counts. The gene calls are TRBV7-3 and TRBJ2-1; no clear D. V dropped 5 bases and J dropped 5 bases, with 25 bases sitting between them. Germline V gives CDR1 SGHTA, CDR2 FQGTGA. The CDR3 totals 18 residues. The CDR3 loop is CASSPGPFRVIGHNEQFF. CDR3 DNA sequence: TGTGCCAGCAGCCCAGGCCCGTTTAGAGTCATAGGGCACAATGAGCAGTTCTTC. Complete variable domain (other parts from reference TRBV7-3 and TRBJ2-1): GAGVSQTPSNKVTEKGKYVELRCDPISGHTALYWYRQSLGQGPEFLIYFQGTGAADDSGLPNDRFFAVRPEGSVSTLKIQRTERGDSAVYLCASSPGPFRVIGHNEQFFGPGTRLTVL.

This chain uses TRBV7-2 with TRBJ2-3; D is perhaps TRBD2 (5 bases). The germline V gene has CDR1 SGHTA and CDR2 FQGNSA. The CDR3 has 14 residues. Trimming removed 0 bases at V and 4 bases at J, with 8 bases between. In DNA, the CDR3 is TGTGCCAGCAGCTTAGCGTATAGCGCAGATACGCAGTATTTT. It translates to CASSLAYSADTQYF.

With regard to this clonotype: A much larger clone sits a single nucleotide away, making a read error possible. This chain links TRBV9 with TRBJ2-7; TRBD1 aligns across 9 bases. CDR3 length equals 17 residues. The germline CDR1 and CDR2 sequences are SGDLS and YYNGEE. CDR3: CAGSVTPRDRDPYEQYF. DNA of the CDR3: TGTGCCGGCAGCGTTACCCCCAGGGACAGGGACCCCTACGAGCAGTACTTC.

V usage is TRBV28 and J usage is TRBJ1-2; 7 bases match TRBD1. This CDR3 is 16 amino acids long. J gave up 2 bases and V 2 bases, and 8 bases lay outside the gene matches. CDR1 is MDHEN, CDR2 SYDVKM, per germline. CDR3 sequence: CASSLMGGDRNYGYTF. The DNA for the CDR3 is TGTGCCAGCAGTTTAATGGGAGGGGACAGAAACTATGGCTACACCTTC.

The J gene is TRBJ1-1, the V gene TRBV29-1; unclear D gene. CDR1 and CDR2 from the germline V gene are SQVTM and ANQGSEA. The CDR3 covers 15 residues. Trimming cost V 2 bases and J 0 bases, with 13 bases left between them. The CDR3 DNA reads as TGCAGCGTTGAACACGGTGGCTCTCTGAACACTGAAGCTTTCTTT. Its translation is CSVEHGGSLNTEAFF.

This chain connects TRBV12-3 or TRBV12-4 to TRBJ2-1, with TRBD2 identical over 12 bases. Trimming at V came to 6 bases and at J to 12 bases, leaving 3 bases not matched to a gene. There are 12 residues in the CDR3. The CDR3 DNA follows: TGTGCCAGCAGGGTACTAGCGGGGGGGCAGTTCTTC. Translating gives CASRVLAGGQFF.

About this clonotype itself: Germline and junction disagree at one end, which may indicate a read error. V gene TRBV9 combines with J gene TRBJ2-1; TRBD2 matches 10 bases. Near its end, the DNA agrees better with TRBJ2-7, so the J call may be wrong. CDR3 size: 14 residues. CDR1 and CDR2 (germline): SGDLS, YYNGEE. The CDR3 loop is CANSVSGGAVEQYF. The CDR3 DNA follows: TGTGCCAACAGCGTAAGCGGGGGGGCGGTCGAGCAGTACTTC.

This chain uses TRBV24-1 with TRBJ1-2; TRBD1 agrees at 8 bases. The CDR3 totals 16 residues. Trimming cost V 5 bases and J 2 bases; bases outside gene matches: 9. CDR1 and CDR2 from the germline V gene are KGHDR and SFDVKD. CDR3 residues: CATSGEDRAGNYGYTF. The CDR3 coding sequence is TGTGCCACCAGTGGCGAGGACAGGGCGGGCAACTATGGCTACACCTTC.

Worth noting for this clonotype: This may stem from a read error, because a much larger clone lies one nucleotide away. The chain uses TRBV12-3 or TRBV12-4 and TRBJ1-1; possible D gene TRBD1, 5 bases. The CDR3 has 14 amino acids. CDR3 residues: CACSSAGTSTEAFF. The CDR3 DNA is TGTGCCTGCAGTTCGGCCGGGACGAGCACTGAAGCTTTCTTT.

In regard to this clonotype: Compared with germline, one end of the junction differs, possibly owing to a read error. This chain uses TRBV12-3 or TRBV12-4 with TRBJ1-2, with 9 nucleotides matching TRBD1. CDR3 length equals 14 residues. CDR3 loop: CASSFGQGFYGHTF. The CDR3 coding sequence is TGTGCCAGCAGTTTCGGACAGGGGTTTTATGGCCACACCTTC.

With regard to this clonotype: Compared with germline, one end of the junction differs, possibly owing to a read error. V gene TRBV9 combines with J gene TRBJ1-2, with D unclear. Germline loops: CDR1 SGDLS, CDR2 YYNGEE. The CDR3 extends over 11 amino acids. The CDR3 DNA sequence: TGTGTCAGCAGCGTAGGTGCTGGCTACACCTTC. As protein: CVSSVGAGYTF.

The genes are TRBV29-1 and TRBJ2-7, with 8 nucleotides matching TRBD1. This CDR3 comprises 14 residues. With V trimmed by 7 bases and J by 5 bases, 13 bases remained unmatched. Germline V CDR1 and CDR2: SQVTM, ANQGSEA. The CDR3 sequence: CSGGTLGQGDEQYF. The DNA for the CDR3 is TGCAGCGGGGGTACACTTGGACAGGGCGACGAGCAGTACTTC.

This chain connects TRBV7-8 to TRBJ1-4; 10 bases agree with TRBD1. With V trimmed by 1 base and J by 6 bases, 5 bases remained unmatched. This CDR3 is built from 16 residues. CDR1 and CDR2 from the germline V gene are SGHVS and FQNEAQ. CDR3 bases: TGTGCCAGCAGCTTAGGTCGGACAGGGGGAGATGAAAAACTGTTTTTT. It is translated as CASSLGRTGGDEKLFF.

The J gene is TRBJ1-1, the V gene TRBV4-1, with a possible D match to TRBD1 (6 bases). V was cut by 0 bases and J by 0 bases, with 14 bases left in between. There are 17 residues in the CDR3. Germline V gene sequence: CDR1 MGHRA, CDR2 YSYEKL. In DNA, the CDR3 is TGCGCCAGCAGCCAAGAGACGGGACAACTAATGAACACTGAAGCTTTCTTT. Encoded protein: CASSQETGQLMNTEAFF.

J is TRBJ2-1 and V is TRBV20-1; D is tentatively TRBD1 or TRBD2 (5 bases each). This CDR3 has 15 amino acids. Per the germline V gene, CDR1 is DFQATT and CDR2 is SNEGSKA (reference sequence). The V end was cut by 6 bases, the J end by 2 bases, with 17 bases between. This CDR3 is CSASHGGTPYNEQFF. In DNA form, the CDR3 reads TGCAGTGCCAGTCATGGGGGAACCCCCTACAATGAGCAGTTCTTC.

CDR3 in DNA: TGTGCCAGCAGGTTGTCTCGGGGAACCTACAATGAGCAGTTCTTC. Amino acid sequence: CASRLSRGTYNEQFF. This rearrangement joins TRBV12-3 or TRBV12-4 to TRBJ2-1, with TRBD2 as a possible D gene (5 bases). The CDR3 runs 15 residues. Trimming left V 6 bases short and J 2 bases short, with 14 bases between.

This chain links TRBV29-1 with TRBJ1-2; maybe TRBD1 (5 bases). Germline loops: CDR1 SQVTM, CDR2 ANQGSEA. The CDR3 is made up of 14 amino acids. V was pared by 0 bases and J by 6 bases, with 14 bases between. CDR3 loop: CSVEDLRGANGYTF. The CDR3 DNA follows: TGCAGCGTTGAAGATCTTCGGGGCGCAAATGGCTACACCTTC.

The DNA for the CDR3 is TGTGCCATCAGTGACCAGGGTTCTACCTACGAGCAGTACTTC. Translated, it gives CAISDQGSTYEQYF. The V call is TRBV10-3, the J call TRBJ2-7, with D perhaps matching TRBD1 (5 bases). Trimming pared 3 bases from V and 2 bases from J, leaving 11 bases between. This CDR3 spans 14 amino acids. Germline V gene sequence: CDR1 ENHRY, CDR2 SYGVKD.

The chain joins TRBV6-5 to TRBJ2-3; 9 nucleotides agree with TRBD2. The CDR3 runs to 17 residues. The germline CDR1 and CDR2 sequences are MNHEY and SVGAGI. V dropped 2 bases and J dropped 5; count of bases not matched to a gene: 11. The CDR3 is CASSYATSGGSLDTQYF. CDR3 DNA: TGTGCCAGCAGTTACGCGACTAGCGGCGGCTCCCTAGATACGCAGTATTTT.